A single sample is the source of the 15 T cell receptor beta chains below, sequenced in a study of cytomegalovirus exposure and HLA in healthy donors. Amplification used 60 Vbeta primers and 13 Jbeta primers. Clones were read by immunoSEQ multiplex PCR, and TCRdb kept only the in-frame ones, dropping some. The table includes about 64,000 clones, 60% to 80% detected once. Sequencing used PBMCs. The receptors were gathered from a male donor in good health and CMV-seropositive.

The rearrangement links TRBV2 to TRBJ2-3; D is unclear. Trimming pared 7 bases from V and 0 bases from J, leaving 2 bases between. Germline assignment: CDR1 SNHLY and CDR2 FYNNEI. The CDR3 sequence is 11 residues long. DNA for the CDR3: TGTGCCAGCACGAGCACAGATACGCAGTATTTT. The encoded protein is CASTSTDTQYF.

The chain employs TRBV11-2 and TRBJ1-2; 9 nucleotides align to TRBD1. The length of the CDR3 is 14 residues. Germline V CDR1 and CDR2: SGHAT, FQNNGV. J gave up 5 bases and V 6 bases, and 7 bases lay outside the gene matches. In DNA, the CDR3 is TGTGCCAGCAGATCGACAGGGGGTTTTTATGGCTACACCTTC. Protein sequence: CASRSTGGFYGYTF.

V and J are TRBV29-1 and TRBJ1-1; a weak D match, TRBD1 (5 bases). The germline V gene has CDR1 SQVTM and CDR2 ANQGSEA. V was clipped by 7 bases and J by 1 base, with 16 bases between them. The CDR3 runs to 14 residues. The CDR3 sequence is CSGAEGRENTEAFF. CDR3 DNA sequence: TGCAGCGGGGCGGAGGGACGGGAGAACACTGAAGCTTTCTTT.

CDR3 residues: CASSPPAQRRYYEQYF. The CDR3 DNA reads TGTGCCAGCAGCCCGCCCGCCCAGCGCCGGTACTACGAGCAGTACTTC. The chain links TRBV13 to TRBJ2-7; D not resolved. The CDR3 consists of 16 residues. The germline V gene has CDR1 PRHDT and CDR2 FYEKMQ (reference sequence). Trimming took 5 bases from V and 3 from J, leaving 20 bases between them.

V gene TRBV6-5 combines with J gene TRBJ2-2, with TRBD1 matching over 8 bases. V shed 3 bases, J shed 3 bases, and the junction held 6 bases outside the gene matches. The CDR3 is 16 amino acids. Germline V CDR1 and CDR2: MNHEY, SVGAGI. In DNA, the CDR3 is TGTGCCAGCAGTTATCGACAGGGGCGGGACACCGGGGAGCTGTTTTTT. Its protein is CASSYRQGRDTGELFF.

The chain has TRBV7-9 and TRBJ2-6, with a tentative D call TRBD2 (6 bases). The CDR3 has 18 amino acids. Trimming shortened V by 3 bases and J by 2 bases, and 17 bases separated the two germline ends. In germline, CDR1 is SEHNR, CDR2 FQNEAQ (reference sequence). CDR3 bases: TGTGCCAGCAGCTTCCTTCCCGGGGAGGCGCCTGGGGCCAACGTCCTGACTTTC. Translation gives CASSFLPGEAPGANVLTF.

The chain recombines TRBV18 with TRBJ2-1; 14 bases fit TRBD2. The CDR3 spans 18 residues. V shed 0 bases and J 0 bases; nucleotides not matched to a gene: 1. Germline V gives CDR1 KGHSH, CDR2 LQKENI. In DNA, the CDR3 is TGTGCCAGCTCACCACCAGGACTAGCGGGGGGCTCCTACAATGAGCAGTTCTTC. Amino acids: CASSPPGLAGGSYNEQFF. Variable domain in full (rest from reference TRBV18 and TRBJ2-1): NAGVMQNPRHLVRRRGQEARLRCSPMKGHSHVYWYRQLPEEGLKFMVYLQKENIIDESGMPKERFSAEFPKEGPSILRIQQVVRGDSAAYFCASSPPGLAGGSYNEQFFGPGTRLTVL.

The genes are TRBV7-2 and TRBJ2-3; no reliable D call. The CDR3 sequence is 14 residues long. Germline CDR1 SGHTA, CDR2 FQGNSA. V lost 0 bases and J lost 1, with 5 bases in between. Written as DNA, the CDR3 is TGTGCCAGCAGCTTAGCGTTAGGCACAGATACGCAGTATTTT. Protein: CASSLALGTDTQYF.

The rearrangement joins TRBV7-9 to TRBJ1-5; D possibly corresponds to TRBD1 (5 bases). Trimming removed 5 bases at V and 6 bases at J, with 11 bases between. Germline values: CDR1 SEHNR, CDR2 FQNEAQ (reference sequence). The CDR3 consists of 13 residues. The CDR3 DNA reads TGTGCCAGCAGCCAAACAGGTTCTCAGCCCCAGCATTTT. Protein product: CASSQTGSQPQHF.

The chain is built from TRBV5-1 and TRBJ1-2; D is undetermined. There are 16 residues in the CDR3. The germline gives CDR1 SGHRS, CDR2 YFSETQ. The germline V and J ends were trimmed by 5 bases and 4 bases, with 21 bases remaining between them. CDR3 in amino acids: CASRVSTESSRYGYTF. The CDR3 nucleotides are TGCGCCAGCAGGGTATCAACTGAGAGTTCCCGCTATGGCTACACCTTC.

This clone turned up a few times. This chain links TRBV11-2 with TRBJ2-7, with D possibly matching TRBD2 (6 bases). CDR1 and CDR2 (germline): SGHAT, FQNNGV. The V end was cut by 3 bases, the J end by 2 bases, with 8 bases between. CDR3 size: 13 residues. The CDR3: CASSFPGAYEQYF. DNA of the CDR3: TGTGCCAGCAGCTTCCCGGGGGCCTACGAGCAGTACTTC.

The genes are TRBV28 and TRBJ2-2; possibly TRBD1 for D (6 bases). Trimming took off 5 bases at V and 5 bases at J, with 9 bases between the two ends. Germline V gene data show CDR1 as MDHEN and CDR2 as SYDVKM. The CDR3 totals 13 residues. CDR3 DNA: TGTGCCAGCAGTGACGGACAGACCGGGGAGCTGTTTTTT. Its protein product is CASSDGQTGELFF. The whole variable domain, remainder taken from reference TRBV28 and TRBJ2-2, is DVKVTQSSRYLVKRTGEKVFLECVQDMDHENMFWYRQDPGLGLRLIYFSYDVKMKEKGDIPEGYSVSREKKERFSLILESASTNQTSMYLCASSDGQTGELFFGEGSRLTVL.

This clone was counted between two and nine times. This chain connects TRBV7-2 to TRBJ2-1; TRBD1 matches at 10 bases. Germline CDR1 reads SGHTA; CDR2 reads FQGNSA. CDR3 size: 15 residues. Losses at the gene ends were 5 bases for V and 3 bases for J; bases not matched to a gene: 4. The CDR3 DNA sequence: TGTGCCAGCAGCAAGGACAGGGGGTACTACAATGAGCAGTTCTTC. Encoded protein: CASSKDRGYYNEQFF.

This clone was picked up a small number of times. The V call is TRBV9, the J call TRBJ1-1; tentative D call: TRBD1 (6 bases). The CDR3 is 16 amino acids. CDR1 is SGDLS, CDR2 YYNGEE, per germline. V was clipped by 0 bases and J by 5 bases, with 17 bases between them. CDR3 DNA: TGTGCCAGCAGCGTAGGGGGGGGCGGGCGCGGGACTGAAGCTTTCTTT. Amino acid sequence: CASSVGGGGRGTEAFF.

This chain connects TRBV11-3 to TRBJ2-3, with TRBD2 identical over 12 bases. CDR1 is SGHNT and CDR2 is YENEEA in the germline V gene. This CDR3 region has 15 residues. The junction had 1 base not matched to a gene; V was cut back by 3 bases and J by 3 bases. CDR3 region: CASSLLAGGTDTQYF. For the CDR3, the DNA is TGTGCCAGCAGCTTGCTAGCGGGGGGGACAGATACGCAGTATTTT. Looking up the rest from reference TRBV11-3 and TRBJ2-3 gives the full variable domain: EAGVVQSPRYKIIEKKQPVAFWCNPISGHNTLYWYLQNLGQGPELLIRYENEEAVDDSQLPKDRFSAERLKGVDSTLKIQPAELGDSAVYLCASSLLAGGTDTQYFGPGTRLTVL.